Shown below are 29 T cell receptor beta chains from a single sample sequenced in a study of cytomegalovirus exposure and HLA in healthy donors. Vbeta (60) and Jbeta (13) primers were used in the PCR. TCRdb keeps only in-frame clones here, not all; method: immunoSEQ multiplex PCR. The sample data list just under 80,000 clones. The sample taken for sequencing was PBMCs. The source of these receptors is a man aged 18 to 30 in good health and CMV-seropositive.

The gene calls are TRBV18 and TRBJ1-1; a weak D match, TRBD1 (6 bases). Germline V gene lookup returns CDR1 KGHSH and CDR2 LQKENI. The CDR3 has 15 residues. V was shortened by 2 bases and J by 0 bases, with 10 bases between the two germline ends. The CDR3 sequence: CASSPTDRLNTEAFF. The CDR3 DNA is TGTGCCAGCTCACCAACGGACAGATTGAACACTGAAGCTTTCTTT.

This chain uses TRBV19 with TRBJ1-1; 9 positions agree with TRBD1. Germline V CDR1 and CDR2: LNHDA, SQIVND (reference sequence). This CDR3 spans 17 amino acids. Trimming cost V 7 bases and J 2 bases; bases outside gene matches: 14. The CDR3 protein is CASNPTRTGVINTEAFF. In DNA form, the CDR3 reads TGTGCCAGTAATCCTACTCGGACAGGGGTTATTAACACTGAAGCTTTCTTT.

The rearrangement uses TRBV5-4 and TRBJ1-2, with 8 positions matching TRBD1. After removal of 6 bases from V and 5 bases from J, the junction contained 6 bases not matched to a gene. The CDR3 runs to 13 residues. CDR1 and CDR2 from the germline V gene are SGHNT and YYREEE (reference sequence). CDR3 DNA: TGTGCCAGCAACGACAGGGGAGTATATGGCTACACCTTC. Its protein product is CASNDRGVYGYTF.

The rearrangement joins TRBV6-1 to TRBJ1-3; TRBD1 aligns across 8 bases. The germline gives CDR1 MNHNS, CDR2 SASEGT. CDR3 length: 15 residues. Unmatched junction bases numbered 6, after V lost 4 bases and J lost 4 bases. The CDR3 here is CASSARTGQGNTIYF. The CDR3 region has the DNA TGTGCCAGCAGTGCCCGGACAGGGCAAGGAAACACCATATATTTT.

The J gene is TRBJ1-4, the V gene TRBV5-4; the D is unclear. With 0 bases removed from V and 5 bases from J, the gap between germline ends came to 11 bases. Germline CDR1 is SGHNT and CDR2 is YYREEE (reference sequence). The CDR3 totals 15 residues. DNA for the CDR3: TGTGCCAGCAGCTTGGCTGAAGCGGCAAATGAAAAACTGTTTTTT. It encodes CASSLAEAANEKLFF.

Comment on this clone: The conserved final phenylalanine or tryptophan is absent from the CDR3, which likely points to a read error. The limits of the CDR3 on the DNA are not certain, so only TCRdb's listed CDR3 is given. The chain combines TRBV5-4 with TRBJ2-6; the DNA was not used to check the table's D call, TRBD2. Including both end residues, the CDR3 is 8 amino acids long. Germline V gene sequence: CDR1 SGHNT, CDR2 YYREEE (reference sequence). The CDR3 region is CASSFGTK.

The chain couples TRBV5-1 to TRBJ1-5, with a weak D call TRBD1 (6 bases). Between the trimmed V and J ends, which lost 1 base and 7 bases, there was a span of 12 bases. The germline gives CDR1 SGHRS, CDR2 YFSETQ. The CDR3 is made up of 14 amino acids. In nucleotides, the CDR3 is TGCGCCAGCAGCTTGACAGGGCTCGAGCAGCCCCAGCATTTT. Protein sequence: CASSLTGLEQPQHF.

This chain joins TRBV19 and TRBJ1-5; 10 bases map to TRBD1. The germline V gene has CDR1 LNHDA and CDR2 SQIVND (reference sequence). The J segment lost 3 bases and the V segment lost 2 bases, leaving 7 bases of the junction unmatched. The CDR3 consists of 17 residues. The CDR3 DNA reads as TGTGCCAGTAGTATACTACTGGGGACAGGGGACAATCAGCCCCAGCATTTT. Protein product: CASSILLGTGDNQPQHF.

The chain combines TRBV9 with TRBJ2-3; 8 nucleotides match TRBD1. The CDR3 runs 14 residues. The V segment lost 6 bases and the J segment 6 bases; nucleotides outside the gene matches: 9. CDR1 SGDLS and CDR2 YYNGEE come from the germline V gene. The CDR3 DNA reads as TGTGCCAGCAATGGACAGGGCCTGATGGATACGCAGTATTTT. It translates to CASNGQGLMDTQYF.

The V and J genes are TRBV29-1 and TRBJ1-1; TRBD1 matches at 8 bases. CDR3 length: 12 residues. The germline V gene has CDR1 SQVTM and CDR2 ANQGSEA. The V and J ends lost 6 bases and 5 bases, in that order; junction bases with no gene match: 5. The CDR3: CSVRTGKTEAFF. CDR3 nucleotides: TGCAGCGTCCGGACAGGGAAGACTGAAGCTTTCTTT.

This rearrangement joins TRBV29-1 to TRBJ1-3; unclear D gene. V lost 4 bases to trimming and J lost 2 bases, with 12 bases between them. Germline-derived CDR1 and CDR2 are SQVTM and ANQGSEA. CDR3 length: 14 residues. The CDR3 bases are TGCAGCGTTGCAGGCAGGCTCGCTGGAAACACCATATATTTT. It specifies CSVAGRLAGNTIYF.

The chain employs TRBV7-8 and TRBJ2-1; possibly TRBD2 for D (5 bases). The germline gives CDR1 SGHVS, CDR2 FQNEAQ. The CDR3 runs 15 residues. Trimming left V 5 bases short and J 3 bases short, with 14 bases between. The CDR3 reads CASSRTRFNYNEQFF. In DNA form, the CDR3 reads TGTGCCAGCAGCCGAACTAGATTCAACTACAATGAGCAGTTCTTC.

The chain has TRBV5-1 and TRBJ2-1; D is unresolved. This CDR3 has 13 amino acids. CDR1 is SGHRS, CDR2 YFSETQ, per germline. The germline V and J ends were trimmed by 3 bases and 5 bases, with 9 bases remaining between them. The CDR3 region is CASSSRIDNEQFF. The DNA for the CDR3 is TGCGCCAGCAGCTCCAGGATAGACAATGAGCAGTTCTTC.

This sequence joins TRBV4-1 and TRBJ2-2; 9 bases line up with TRBD2. The CDR3 has 17 residues. The germline gives CDR1 MGHRA, CDR2 YSYEKL. Unmatched junction bases numbered 9, after V lost 1 base and J lost 6 bases. In DNA form, the CDR3 reads TGCGCCAGCAGCCAAGTGTTCGCGGGAGGGGTCCCCGGGGAGCTGTTTTTT. Protein sequence: CASSQVFAGGVPGELFF.

V is TRBV25-1 and J is TRBJ2-1; a possible D gene is TRBD1 (5 bases). The CDR3 loop spans 11 amino acids. The germline CDR1 and CDR2 sequences are MGHDK and SYGVNS. Trimming shortened V by 6 bases and J by 12 bases, and 12 bases separated the two germline ends. The CDR3 coding sequence is TGTGCCAGCAGGTCAGGGTTGGGGCAGTTCTTC. This sequence encodes CASRSGLGQFF.

The chain joins TRBV6-1 to TRBJ1-5; no reliable D call. Trimming removed 4 bases at V and 3 bases at J, with 7 bases between. The germline V gene encodes CDR1 MNHNS and CDR2 SASEGT. CDR3 length: 13 amino acids. The DNA of the CDR3 is TGTGCCAGCAGTGTCGCAGTCAATCAGCCCCAGCATTTT. This sequence encodes CASSVAVNQPQHF.

The rearrangement links TRBV4-1 to TRBJ1-4; TRBD1 might be the D (6 bases). This CDR3 is built from 15 residues. Germline V gives CDR1 MGHRA, CDR2 YSYEKL. V lost 3 bases and J lost 5, with 13 bases in between. CDR3 sequence (DNA): TGCGCCAGCAGCCAGATCCAGGGGCGCAATGAAAAACTGTTTTTT. This gives the protein CASSQIQGRNEKLFF.

The V call is TRBV5-1, the J call TRBJ1-4; 10 bases are a match to TRBD1. The V gene end was trimmed by 0 bases and the J gene end by 0 bases; junction bases not matched to a gene: 5. CDR1 and CDR2 (germline): SGHRS, YFSETQ. The CDR3 has 18 residues. CDR3 amino acids: CASSLEGQGIATNEKLFF. The CDR3 bases are TGCGCCAGCAGCTTGGAGGGACAGGGGATTGCAACTAATGAAAAACTGTTTTTT.

This chain uses TRBV6-5 with TRBJ2-3; the match to TRBD1 covers 8 bases. V shed 5 bases, J shed 6 bases, and the junction held 7 bases outside the gene matches. The CDR3 consists of 14 residues. Germline V gene data show CDR1 as MNHEY and CDR2 as SVGAGI. The CDR3 region is CASSRGRGLDTQYF. The DNA for the CDR3 is TGTGCCAGCAGTAGAGGCAGGGGGCTGGATACGCAGTATTTT.

This rearrangement joins TRBV21-1 to TRBJ2-7; the DNA was not compared with TRBD2, the D call given in the table. TRBV21-1 is flagged as a pseudogene. The CDR3 length is 13 residues. The CDR3 region has the DNA TGTGCCAGTCCCTCGGGGGAATCCTACGAGCAGTACTTC. Its translation is CASPSGESYEQYF.

V and J are TRBV18 and TRBJ2-5; the D gene is possibly TRBD1 (7 bases). Germline CDR1 is KGHSH and CDR2 is LQKENI. This CDR3 is 14 amino acids long. V was clipped by 5 bases and J by 1 base, with 11 bases between them. The CDR3 protein is CASSAGQPQETQYF. The CDR3, as DNA: TGTGCCAGCTCAGCGGGACAGCCCCAAGAGACCCAGTACTTC.

The V gene is TRBV28, the J gene TRBJ2-3; D not certain. V was pared by 6 bases and J by 5 bases, with 9 bases between. Germline V gene data show CDR1 as MDHEN and CDR2 as SYDVKM. The CDR3 consists of 12 residues. In nucleotides, the CDR3 is TGTGCCAGCAGCCCCGGTGGAGATACGCAGTATTTT. It encodes CASSPGGDTQYF.

The chain has TRBV11-3 and TRBJ2-2; no clear D. From germline, CDR1 is SGHNT and CDR2 YENEEA. This CDR3 contains 13 residues. V dropped 1 base and J dropped 6 bases, with 6 bases sitting between them. The CDR3 DNA reads TGTGCCAGCAGCTTAGGCGAGTCCGGGGAGCTGTTTTTT. Protein sequence: CASSLGESGELFF.

This chain uses TRBV7-7 with TRBJ2-2; D not certain. V was clipped by 5 bases and J by 5 bases, with 9 bases between them. Germline V CDR1 and CDR2: SSHAT, FNYEAQ (reference sequence). The CDR3 loop spans 13 amino acids. CDR3 coding DNA: TGTGCCAGCAGCGACACCCCAACCGGGGAGCTGTTTTTT. Translated: CASSDTPTGELFF.

This chain links TRBV30 with TRBJ2-5; 7 bases map to TRBD2. Germline V lookup: CDR1 GTSNPN, CDR2 SVGIG (reference sequence). Unmatched junction bases numbered 6, after V lost 0 bases and J lost 5 bases. The CDR3 spans 14 residues. Written as DNA, the CDR3 is TGTGCCTGGAGTGTCGGGGGGAATGGGGAGACCCAGTACTTC. Protein sequence: CAWSVGGNGETQYF.

The chain recombines TRBV16 with TRBJ2-7; 7 bases fit TRBD2. This CDR3 has 14 amino acids. CDR1 and CDR2 from the germline V gene are KGHSY and FQNENV. V shed 2 bases and J 7 bases; nucleotides not matched to a gene: 8. Here the CDR3 reads CASSQGGVRVEQYF. The CDR3, as DNA: TGTGCCAGCAGCCAAGGGGGGGTCCGAGTAGAGCAGTACTTC.

The chain is built from TRBV5-1 and TRBJ1-1, with 7 bases identical to TRBD1. CDR1 and CDR2 (germline): SGHRS, YFSETQ. The CDR3 consists of 13 residues. Trimming removed 2 bases from V and 8 bases from J; junction bases left unmatched: 6. DNA of the CDR3: TGCGCCAGCAGCTTCCTACCGGACAGGGAAGCTTTCTTT. Protein product: CASSFLPDREAFF.

The chain carries TRBV11-2 and TRBJ2-1; D is ambiguous. The CDR3 is 12 amino acids. Per the germline V gene, CDR1 is SGHAT and CDR2 is FQNNGV. V lost 7 bases and J 9 bases, leaving 13 bases between the germline ends. For the CDR3, the DNA is TGTGCCAGCACCTTGAACTACGGTGAGCAGTTCTTC. It yields the protein CASTLNYGEQFF.

The V gene is TRBV28, the J gene TRBJ1-4; TRBD1 matches 7 bases. The CDR3 contains 15 residues. Germline V gene lookup returns CDR1 MDHEN and CDR2 SYDVKM. V shed 6 bases and J 2 bases; nucleotides not matched to a gene: 6. The CDR3 region is CASRRQGLTNEKLFF. Written as DNA, the CDR3 is TGTGCCAGCAGACGACAGGGTTTGACTAATGAAAAACTGTTTTTT.